The 22 T cell receptor beta chains listed next were all sequenced from one sample in a study of T cell responses to AZD1222 COVID-19 vaccine. Sequenced by immunoSEQ multiplex PCR; TCRdb stores in-frame clones only, minus some. This table has about 120,000 clones, 75% to 95% appearing once. Source: peripheral blood, taken on day 0 of AZD1222 vaccination. Receptor source: an adult in good health.

The V call is TRBV4-2, the J call TRBJ1-5; D gene unclear. Germline loops: CDR1 LGHNA, CDR2 YNFKEQ. V was trimmed by 5 bases and J by 2 bases, leaving 13 bases between them. The CDR3 has 15 residues. CDR3 bases: TGTGCCAGCAGCTCTTCACACACGGGCAATCAGCCCCAGCATTTT. As protein: CASSSSHTGNQPQHF.

V is TRBV4-2 and J is TRBJ2-7; 7 positions match TRBD2. Germline values: CDR1 LGHNA, CDR2 YNFKEQ. CDR3 length: 13 residues. Germline trimming cut 4 bases from V and 2 bases from J; bases unmatched to any gene: 2. CDR3 in amino acids: CASSPSGPYEQYF. The CDR3 DNA follows: TGTGCCAGCAGCCCTAGCGGCCCCTACGAGCAGTACTTC.

This clone was recorded a few times. This chain links TRBV2 with TRBJ2-3; D remains ambiguous. Germline V lookup: CDR1 SNHLY, CDR2 FYNNEI. The CDR3 is 14 amino acids. Trimming took off 9 bases at V and 1 base at J, with 14 bases between the two ends. The CDR3 spells CARPGAVRTDTQYF. In nucleotides, the CDR3 is TGTGCCAGGCCCGGAGCAGTTCGCACAGATACGCAGTATTTT.

The V and J genes are TRBV27 and TRBJ2-1; TRBD1 aligns across 7 bases. The germline V gene has CDR1 MNHEY and CDR2 SMNVEV (reference sequence). The CDR3 runs to 12 residues. V trimming: 6 bases; J trimming: 5 bases; junction bases outside the gene matches: 1. CDR3 sequence: CASRTGNNEQFF. The CDR3, as DNA: TGTGCCAGCAGGACAGGGAACAATGAGCAGTTCTTC.

This chain joins TRBV29-1 and TRBJ1-3; perhaps TRBD1 as D (6 bases). Germline CDR1 and CDR2: SQVTM and ANQGSEA. The CDR3 runs 15 residues. Trimming removed 7 bases at V and 1 base at J, with 17 bases between. Written as DNA, the CDR3 is TGCAGCGCAGAGACAGGAGGTAGATCTGGAAACACCATATATTTT. It yields the protein CSAETGGRSGNTIYF.

J is TRBJ1-4 and V is TRBV5-1; D uncertain. V was clipped by 0 bases and J by 0 bases, with 9 bases between them. Germline V gene lookup returns CDR1 SGHRS and CDR2 YFSETQ. This CDR3 comprises 16 residues. The CDR3 coding sequence is TGCGCCAGCAGCTTGGACTTCTGGGCAACTAATGAAAAACTGTTTTTT. It codes for CASSLDFWATNEKLFF.

The DNA for the CDR3 is TGTGCCAGTAGGAAGTTGGGCGAGCAGTACTTC. This sequence encodes CASRKLGEQYF. The V gene is TRBV19, the J gene TRBJ2-7; D unresolved. CDR3 length: 11 amino acids. V lost 6 bases to trimming and J lost 6 bases, with 9 bases between them. Germline V gives CDR1 LNHDA, CDR2 SQIVND (reference sequence).

The CDR3 is CASSQGPNIVQFF. The CDR3 DNA reads as TGTGCCAGCAGCCAGGGACCCAACATTGTGCAGTTCTTC. This chain joins TRBV4-2 and TRBJ2-1; perhaps D is TRBD1 or TRBD2 (5 bases each). This CDR3 contains 13 residues. Between the trimmed V and J ends, which lost 3 bases and 12 bases, there was a span of 15 bases. The germline gives CDR1 LGHNA, CDR2 YNFKEQ.

V gene TRBV29-1 combines with J gene TRBJ1-2, with D tentatively TRBD1 (5 bases). CDR1 and CDR2 from the germline V gene are SQVTM and ANQGSEA. Between the trimmed V and J ends, which lost 4 bases and 7 bases, there was a span of 13 bases. This CDR3 has 12 amino acids. The CDR3 DNA reads as TGCAGCGTTGTGGGGGGTGGATCTGGCTACACCTTC. Translating gives CSVVGGGSGYTF.

The chain joins TRBV2 to TRBJ2-1; no clear D. The CDR3 has 17 amino acids. Looked up from germline, CDR1 is SNHLY and CDR2 is FYNNEI. V was shortened by 0 bases and J by 0 bases, with 12 bases between the two germline ends. The CDR3 here is CASSEALGPSSYNEQFF. CDR3 DNA sequence: TGTGCCAGCAGTGAAGCGCTGGGTCCCAGCTCCTACAATGAGCAGTTCTTC.

J is TRBJ1-2 and V is TRBV19; the D gene is possibly TRBD1 (5 bases). This CDR3 has 12 amino acids. Germline lookup yields CDR1 LNHDA and CDR2 SQIVND (reference sequence). Trimming shortened V by 6 bases and J by 8 bases, and 13 bases separated the two germline ends. Written as DNA, the CDR3 is TGTGCCAGTAGAACGGCAGGGCCCGGCTACACCTTC. This gives the protein CASRTAGPGYTF. The whole variable domain, remainder taken from reference TRBV19 and TRBJ1-2, is DGGITQSPKYLFRKEGQNVTLSCEQNLNHDAMYWYRQDPGQGLRLIYYSQIVNDFQKGDIAEGYSVSREKKESFPLTVTSAQKNPTAFYLCASRTAGPGYTFGSGTRLTVV.

The chain recombines TRBV28 with TRBJ2-7, with D possibly being TRBD1 (6 bases). The CDR3 contains 15 residues. CDR1 and CDR2 from the germline V gene are MDHEN and SYDVKM. Trimming took off 6 bases at V and 0 bases at J, with 15 bases between the two ends. The CDR3 protein is CASSPRDTGSYEQYF. In DNA form, the CDR3 reads TGTGCCAGCAGCCCCCGGGACACAGGCTCCTACGAGCAGTACTTC. Full variable domain (rest looked up from reference TRBV28 and TRBJ2-7): DVKVTQSSRYLVKRTGEKVFLECVQDMDHENMFWYRQDPGLGLRLIYFSYDVKMKEKGDIPEGYSVSREKKERFSLILESASTNQTSMYLCASSPRDTGSYEQYFGPGTRLTVT.

V usage is TRBV5-4 and J usage is TRBJ2-5; possible D gene TRBD1, 5 bases. CDR3 size: 11 residues. Trimming took off 4 bases at V and 5 bases at J, with 6 bases between the two ends. Germline CDR1 reads SGHNT; CDR2 reads YYREEE (reference sequence). CDR3 residues: CASSPGETQYF. The CDR3 nucleotides are TGTGCCAGCAGCCCAGGGGAGACCCAGTACTTC.

The chain combines TRBV5-5 with TRBJ1-2; 9 positions match TRBD1. The V gene end was trimmed by 1 base and the J gene end by 0 bases; junction bases not matched to a gene: 4. The germline gives CDR1 SGHKS, CDR2 YYEKEE (reference sequence). The CDR3 has 16 residues. The chain's CDR3 is CASSLWDRVTNYGYTF. The CDR3 nucleotides are TGTGCCAGCAGCTTGTGGGACAGGGTTACTAACTATGGCTACACCTTC.

This sequence joins TRBV9 and TRBJ1-5; no clear D. V lost 4 bases to trimming and J lost 5 bases, with 10 bases between them. This CDR3 is 13 amino acids long. Germline V CDR1 and CDR2: SGDLS, YYNGEE. The CDR3 loop is CASSQFPHQPQHF. CDR3 nucleotides: TGTGCCAGCAGCCAATTCCCCCATCAGCCCCAGCATTTT.

For this clone: Other DNA sequences in the sample encode the same CDR3. The chain couples TRBV5-1 to TRBJ2-7; D unclear. V lost 0 bases and J lost 4, with 5 bases in between. Germline V CDR1 and CDR2: SGHRS, YFSETQ. CDR3 size: 12 residues. The chain's CDR3 is CASSLGNYEQYF. As DNA, the CDR3 is TGCGCCAGCAGCTTGGGCAATTACGAGCAGTACTTC.

J is TRBJ1-4 and V is TRBV10-2, with a weak D call TRBD1 (5 bases). Trimming cost V 4 bases and J 6 bases, with 15 bases left between them. Germline V lookup: CDR1 WSHSY, CDR2 SAAADI. The CDR3 sequence is 15 residues long. CDR3 sequence: CASSVTGTADEKLFF. The CDR3 nucleotides read TGCGCCAGCAGTGTAACCGGGACCGCGGATGAAAAACTGTTTTTT.

V gene TRBV27 combines with J gene TRBJ2-3; no definite D call. Germline-derived CDR1 and CDR2 are MNHEY and SMNVEV (reference sequence). V gave up 6 bases and J gave up 4 bases, with 8 bases separating them. The CDR3 consists of 12 residues. The CDR3 DNA is TGTGCCAGCAGCGAGTACGCAGATACGCAGTATTTT. Residues: CASSEYADTQYF.

The chain uses TRBV5-6 and TRBJ1-2; D is ambiguous. CDR3 length: 12 residues. Trimming took off 4 bases at V and 5 bases at J, with 9 bases between the two ends. Germline CDR1 and CDR2: SGHDT and YYEEEE. Here the CDR3 reads CASSTMEYGYTF. In DNA form, the CDR3 reads TGTGCCAGCAGCACGATGGAGTATGGCTACACCTTC.

The CDR3 is CASSTGANPLAKNIQYF. CDR3 nucleotide sequence: TGTGCCAGCTCAACAGGGGCGAATCCACTAGCCAAAAACATTCAGTACTTC. This chain uses TRBV18 with TRBJ2-4, with 7 nucleotides matching TRBD1. Germline CDR1 is KGHSH and CDR2 is LQKENI. Trimming removed 5 bases from V and 0 bases from J; junction bases left unmatched: 10. There are 17 residues in the CDR3.

The chain carries TRBV6-2 or TRBV6-3 and TRBJ2-3, with 7 bases aligning to TRBD2. The CDR3 extends over 20 amino acids. With V trimmed by 0 bases and J by 1 base, 16 bases remained unmatched. Germline assignment: CDR1 MNHEY and CDR2 SVGEGT. The CDR3 DNA follows: TGTGCCAGCAGTTACTCTCTTTCGCGAGGTGGAACTAGCGGCACAGATACGCAGTATTTT. It specifies CASSYSLSRGGTSGTDTQYF.

The rearrangement joins TRBV10-3 to TRBJ2-1; 8 bases fit TRBD2. The CDR3 loop spans 13 amino acids. V shed 7 bases and J 5 bases; nucleotides not matched to a gene: 4. CDR1 ENHRY and CDR2 SYGVKD come from the germline V gene. CDR3 DNA: TGTGCCATCAAGACTAGCGCCAACAATGAGCAGTTCTTC. It translates to CAIKTSANNEQFF.